The 23 T cell receptor beta chains in this list originate from one sample, sequenced in a study of T cell responses to AZD1222 COVID-19 vaccine. Clones were read by immunoSEQ multiplex PCR, and TCRdb kept only the in-frame ones, dropping some. The sample consists of 140,000 to 150,000 clones, roughly 86% of them appearing once. The source material was peripheral blood, sampled 28 days after the second dose of the MenACWY control vaccine. The receptors come from an adult who received the MenACWY meningococcal vaccine as a control.

The rearrangement uses TRBV5-1 and TRBJ2-1; unclear D gene. CDR1 is SGHRS, CDR2 YFSETQ, per germline. Trimming left V 0 bases short and J 3 bases short, with 10 bases between. The CDR3 length is 15 residues. CDR3 DNA sequence: TGCGCCAGCAGCTTGGGGCTGAGAATCTACAATGAGCAGTTCTTC. Residues: CASSLGLRIYNEQFF.

The CDR3: CASSEARAEAFF. Here the CDR3 DNA reads TGTGCCAGCAGTGAAGCTAGAGCCGAAGCTTTCTTT. The rearrangement links TRBV2 to TRBJ1-1; D is uncertain. Between the trimmed V and J ends, which lost 0 bases and 8 bases, there was a span of 7 bases. Germline V gene data show CDR1 as SNHLY and CDR2 as FYNNEI. The CDR3 runs 12 residues.

The gene calls are TRBV7-2 and TRBJ2-2; weak D call: TRBD1 (6 bases). The CDR3 loop spans 14 amino acids. V gave up 4 bases and J gave up 5 bases, with 11 bases separating them. Germline CDR1 reads SGHTA; CDR2 reads FQGNSA. The CDR3 nucleotides are TGTGCCAGCAGCTCCCACAGGGAAACCGGGGAGCTGTTTTTT. This translates into CASSSHRETGELFF.

This clone has only one observation. The chain has TRBV7-8 and TRBJ1-3; no reliable D call. Germline values: CDR1 SGHVS, CDR2 FQNEAQ. The CDR3 is 17 residues long. V was clipped by 5 bases and J by 0 bases, with 17 bases between them. CDR3 in DNA: TGTGCCAGCAGCCCCCCCCGTCGCTACCCCTCTGGAAACACCATATATTTT. This translates into CASSPPRRYPSGNTIYF.

The chain uses TRBV11-3 and TRBJ2-7; D is possibly TRBD1 or TRBD2 (5 bases each). Looked up from germline, CDR1 is SGHNT and CDR2 is YENEEA. CDR3 length: 14 amino acids. The V and J ends lost 4 bases and 5 bases respectively, with 15 bases between them. CDR3 sequence (DNA): TGTGCCAGCAGCTCAGGGACCCCGGGTAACGAGCAGTACTTC. Its translation is CASSSGTPGNEQYF. The whole variable domain, filled in from reference TRBV11-3 and TRBJ2-7, reads EAGVVQSPRYKIIEKKQPVAFWCNPISGHNTLYWYLQNLGQGPELLIRYENEEAVDDSQLPKDRFSAERLKGVDSTLKIQPAELGDSAVYLCASSSGTPGNEQYFGPGTRLTVT.

This sequence joins TRBV27 and TRBJ1-1, with D possibly being TRBD1 (5 bases). The germline V and J ends were trimmed by 5 bases and 4 bases, with 17 bases remaining between them. The CDR3 is made up of 15 amino acids. Germline values: CDR1 MNHEY, CDR2 SMNVEV (reference sequence). CDR3 loop: CASSPGAGSFTEAFF. CDR3 DNA: TGTGCCAGCAGTCCTGGGGCAGGGTCGTTCACTGAAGCTTTCTTT.

The chain joins TRBV28 to TRBJ1-6; TRBD1 matches at 7 bases. The CDR3 contains 14 residues. The J segment lost 9 bases and the V segment lost 7 bases, leaving 9 bases of the junction unmatched. Germline assignment: CDR1 MDHEN and CDR2 SYDVKM. The CDR3 loop is CASTRKRQGSPLHF. In DNA form, the CDR3 reads TGTGCCAGCACCCGCAAGAGACAGGGTTCACCCCTCCACTTT.

The rearrangement joins TRBV14 to TRBJ1-5; a weak D match, TRBD1 (6 bases). CDR3 length: 15 amino acids. Germline V gives CDR1 SGHDN, CDR2 FVKESK. Trimming pared 0 bases from V and 2 bases from J, leaving 8 bases between. CDR3 region: CASSQEYRGNQPQHF. In nucleotides, the CDR3 is TGTGCCAGCAGCCAAGAGTACAGGGGCAATCAGCCCCAGCATTTT.

The V call is TRBV11-3, the J call TRBJ1-1; a possible D gene is TRBD1 (6 bases). Germline values: CDR1 SGHNT, CDR2 YENEEA. Trimming shortened V by 5 bases and J by 0 bases, and 19 bases separated the two germline ends. The CDR3 runs to 17 residues. As DNA, the CDR3 is TGTGCCAGCAGCAATAGTATAAACAGGGATGTGAACACTGAAGCTTTCTTT. Its translation: CASSNSINRDVNTEAFF. The complete variable domain, with remaining parts taken from reference TRBV11-3 and TRBJ1-1, reads EAGVVQSPRYKIIEKKQPVAFWCNPISGHNTLYWYLQNLGQGPELLIRYENEEAVDDSQLPKDRFSAERLKGVDSTLKIQPAELGDSAVYLCASSNSINRDVNTEAFFGQGTRLTVV.

This rearrangement joins TRBV9 to TRBJ2-1; TRBD2 might be the D (7 bases). The V end lost 0 bases, the J end lost 10 bases, and 17 bases lay between the germline ends. The CDR3 runs 15 residues. Germline V gene sequence: CDR1 SGDLS, CDR2 YYNGEE. The CDR3 DNA follows: TGTGCCAGCAGCGTAGAGACTGGGGGGGCAGGCGAGCAGTTCTTC. This translates into CASSVETGGAGEQFF.

The rearrangement links TRBV19 to TRBJ2-1; D is unclear. Germline values: CDR1 LNHDA, CDR2 SQIVND (reference sequence). V lost 6 bases to trimming and J lost 11 bases, with 23 bases between them. CDR3 size: 15 residues. CDR3 protein: CASSRVPQGPMKQFF. CDR3 sequence (DNA): TGTGCCAGTAGCCGCGTCCCTCAAGGTCCAATGAAGCAGTTCTTC.

V gene TRBV20-1 combines with J gene TRBJ1-2, with D unclear. The CDR3 length is 11 residues. Germline V gene sequence: CDR1 DFQATT, CDR2 SNEGSKA (reference sequence). Trimming removed 6 bases at V and 8 bases at J, with 13 bases between. The CDR3 loop is CSAPGSGGYTF. Written as DNA, the CDR3 is TGCAGTGCCCCGGGATCTGGGGGCTACACCTTC.

The chain employs TRBV5-4 and TRBJ2-5, with TRBD2 identical over 7 bases. This CDR3 comprises 16 residues. Germline V gene sequence: CDR1 SGHNT, CDR2 YYREEE (reference sequence). The V and J ends lost 1 base and 5 bases, in that order; junction bases with no gene match: 11. CDR3 nucleotides: TGTGCCAGCAGCTTGCGGGGGGAGGGCCCTCGCGAGACCCAGTACTTC. It translates to CASSLRGEGPRETQYF.

The chain recombines TRBV7-9 with TRBJ2-1, with 14 bases matching TRBD2. Germline loops: CDR1 SEHNR, CDR2 FQNEAQ (reference sequence). Trimming cost V 5 bases and J 5 bases; bases outside gene matches: 8. The CDR3 runs to 17 residues. Here the CDR3 DNA reads TGTGCCAGCAGCCTACCGGGACTAGCGGGGGCTCACAATGAGCAGTTCTTC. Residues: CASSLPGLAGAHNEQFF.

The chain recombines TRBV7-3 with TRBJ2-7; D gene uncertain. From germline, CDR1 is SGHTA and CDR2 FQGTGA. V lost 5 bases and J lost 0, with 11 bases in between. The CDR3 loop spans 14 amino acids. In nucleotides, the CDR3 is TGTGCCAGCAGCCCCCGGGCGAACTCCTACGAGCAGTACTTC. Protein sequence: CASSPRANSYEQYF. Based on the CDR3 plus reference TRBV7-3 and TRBJ2-7, the full variable domain is GAGVSQTPSNKVTEKGKYVELRCDPISGHTALYWYRQSLGQGPEFLIYFQGTGAADDSGLPNDRFFAVRPEGSVSTLKIQRTERGDSAVYLCASSPRANSYEQYFGPGTRLTVT.

CDR3 in DNA: TGCGCCAGCAGCAGGAGGTGGGACGGACACAATGAGCAGTTCTTC. Translated: CASSRRWDGHNEQFF. V usage is TRBV4-3 and J usage is TRBJ2-1; tentatively, D is TRBD1 or TRBD2 (5 bases each). The V gene's germline CDR1 is LGHNA and CDR2 YSLEER. V was cut by 5 bases and J by 5 bases, with 16 bases left in between. The CDR3 covers 15 residues.

The V call is TRBV7-4, the J call TRBJ1-5; 8 positions agree with TRBD1. Germline values: CDR1 SGHVT, CDR2 SQSDAQ. The trim removed 4 bases at V and 10 bases at J, leaving 12 bases unmatched. The CDR3 spans 15 residues. The CDR3 DNA follows: TGTGCCAGCAGCTCAACCCGAACAGGGGGTGGACCCCAGCATTTT. Its translation is CASSSTRTGGGPQHF.

The gene calls are TRBV29-1 and TRBJ1-2; 7 positions match TRBD1. Per the germline V gene, CDR1 is SQVTM and CDR2 is ANQGSEA. The CDR3 loop spans 15 amino acids. V was clipped by 5 bases and J by 2 bases; unmatched bases: 11. In DNA form, the CDR3 reads TGCAGCGTTTCCGGGTCCACAGGGGAAAACTATGGCTACACCTTC. Translation: CSVSGSTGENYGYTF.

This chain connects TRBV5-6 to TRBJ2-7; D is perhaps TRBD1 (5 bases). Germline CDR1 SGHDT, CDR2 YYEEEE. This CDR3 is 13 amino acids long. The V end lost 0 bases, the J end lost 8 bases, and 12 bases lay between the germline ends. For the CDR3, the DNA is TGTGCCAGCAGCTTGGCCAGGTGGGGCCAGCAGTACTTC. It specifies CASSLARWGQQYF. Full variable domain (missing parts from reference TRBV5-6 and TRBJ2-7): DAGVTQSPTHLIKTRGQQVTLRCSPKSGHDTVSWYQQALGQGPQFIFQYYEEEERQRGNFPDRFSGHQFPNYSSELNVNALLLGDSALYLCASSLARWGQQYFGPGTRLTVT.

The rearrangement links TRBV12-3 or TRBV12-4 to TRBJ1-5; 10 bases are shared with TRBD1. The CDR3 covers 13 residues. The J segment lost 7 bases and the V segment lost 6 bases, leaving 3 bases of the junction unmatched. The DNA of the CDR3 is TGTGCCAGCAGGGAGACAGGGGGCCAGCCCCAGCATTTT. The encoded protein is CASRETGGQPQHF.

J is TRBJ2-3 and V is TRBV25-1; D not certain. Per the germline V gene, CDR1 is MGHDK and CDR2 is SYGVNS. This CDR3 has 15 residues. V was trimmed by 0 bases and J by 0 bases, leaving 7 bases between them. The CDR3 DNA follows: TGTGCCAGCAGTGAATATCTGAGGAGCACAGATACGCAGTATTTT. Protein sequence: CASSEYLRSTDTQYF.

This clone was observed a handful of times. The chain recombines TRBV5-6 with TRBJ1-5; tentatively, D is TRBD1 (5 bases). Trimming removed 4 bases from V and 0 bases from J, with 11 bases in between. This CDR3 has 15 residues. Germline lookup yields CDR1 SGHDT and CDR2 YYEEEE. The CDR3: CASSVTDYSNQPQHF. The DNA of the CDR3 is TGTGCCAGCAGCGTGACAGACTATAGCAATCAGCCCCAGCATTTT.

The chain combines TRBV7-9 with TRBJ1-1; D unresolved. This CDR3 region has 12 residues. Germline V gives CDR1 SEHNR, CDR2 FQNEAQ (reference sequence). V lost 6 bases to trimming and J lost 3 bases, with 8 bases between them. DNA of the CDR3: TGTGCCAGCAGGCTGGGAGACACTGAAGCTTTCTTT. Translation gives CASRLGDTEAFF.